This TCR beta chain came from a study of blood T cell repertoires in COVID-19. As for the study in general: Material from acute and convalescent COVID-19 was sourced from the United States, Italy and Spain.

Seattle patients were enrolled during active infection and followed longitudinally. Sequenced by immunoSEQ multiplex PCR; TCRdb stores in-frame clones only, minus some. The sample includes about 38,000 clones, around nine tenths of them seen just once. The CDR3 spans 13 residues. Germline-derived CDR1 and CDR2 are MNHNY and SVGAGI (reference sequence). The V end was cut by 4 bases, the J end by 2 bases, with 8 bases between. The genes are TRBV6-6 and TRBJ1-2; D is perhaps TRBD1 (6 bases). The source of this sequence is a man aged 60 to 69 with COVID-19, enrolled during active disease. Sequenced: peripheral blood. The CDR3 nucleotides read TGTGCCAGCAGTTCGGACAGCAACTATGGCTACACCTTC. It encodes CASSSDSNYGYTF.